What follows describes a single T cell receptor beta chain. These data are taken from a study of shared clonotypes between healthy human individuals. Across several immunoSEQ plates, the genomic DNA of each subset was split evenly. The data were produced by immunoSEQ multiplex PCR, yet TCRdb's version contains in-frame clones alone and is incomplete. Here the sample spans over a million clones, approximately 97% being singletons. This clonotype was obtained from a man aged 25-45 years in good health. Sequencing was done on a sample of naive CD4+ T cells sorted from blood. As for subset: CD45RA+ positively selected.

The DNA for the CDR3 is TGTGCCAGCACCCCTACTTGGGGTCCAGAAGATACGCAGTATTTT. This translates into CASTPTWGPEDTQYF. The J gene is TRBJ2-3, the V gene TRBV9; D is uncertain. Germline V gene lookup returns CDR1 SGDLS and CDR2 YYNGEE. Trimming left V 6 bases short and J 5 bases short, with 19 bases between. This CDR3 has 15 residues.